This T cell receptor beta chain was captured in a study of T cell repertoires in cytomegalovirus infection. This clonotype was seen at least ten times. The antigen remains undetermined. From the reads, TCRdb called clonotypes with MiXCR, one entry per CDR3 protein. The table lists hundreds of thousands of distinct CDR3 sequences, almost 30% of them singletons, with 20% in the top ten. This sequence was found in a human donor in good health (CMV status not recorded). Some clones in this sample may be carry-over from other donors' samples. The input for sequencing was cultured PBMCs, taken from culture after CMV antigen stimulation.

This chain's CDR3 is CASSSGLAGVGTSTDTQYF. DNA for the CDR3: TGTGCCAGCAGCTCGGGACTAGCGGGAGTTGGGACTAGCACAGATACGCAGTATTTT. V is TRBV7-2 and J is TRBJ2-3; 14 bases align to TRBD2. Germline V gives CDR1 SGHTA, CDR2 FQGNSA. The CDR3 loop spans 19 amino acids. V was pared by 4 bases and J by 0 bases, with 9 bases of the junction left unmatched. Full variable domain (rest looked up from reference TRBV7-2 and TRBJ2-3): GAGVSQSPSNKVTEKGKDVELRCDPISGHTALYWYRQSLGQGLEFLIYFQGNSAPDKSGLPSDRFSAERTGGSVSTLTIQRTQQEDSAVYLCASSSGLAGVGTSTDTQYFGPGTRLTVL.